One and the same sample provided the 9 T cell receptor beta chains below, sequenced in a study of spatial heterogeneity in lung cancer. The time point is: blood at routine non-recurrence follow-up after resection. Using its own MiXCR run on the 5' RACE reads, TCRdb lists one record per CDR3 protein. This sample carries approximately 30,000 distinct CDR3 sequences, more than 9% of them seen once, and the ten largest clones take approximately 30%. Specimen: PBMCs, collected at follow-up. Source of these receptors: a female donor with early-stage non-small cell lung cancer.

V is TRBV6-5 and J is TRBJ2-5; TRBD1 or TRBD2 may be the D gene (5 bases each). V lost 5 bases and J 11 bases, leaving 12 bases between the germline ends. Germline V CDR1 and CDR2: MNHEY, SVGAGI. This CDR3 has 11 amino acids. The CDR3 bases are TGTGCCAGCAGTCCCGGGGCAACGCAGTACTTC. Translation gives CASSPGATQYF.

This clonotype was seen ten or more times. CDR3 sequence (DNA): TGTGCCAGCAGCGAGGGGACTTTCGGGGAGCTGTTTTTT. This sequence encodes CASSEGTFGELFF. The chain carries TRBV9 and TRBJ2-2; D may be TRBD2 (6 bases). Looked up from germline, CDR1 is SGDLS and CDR2 is YYNGEE. V was clipped by 3 bases and J by 7 bases, with 10 bases between them. This CDR3 comprises 13 residues.

The rearrangement joins TRBV5-1 to TRBJ1-2; possibly TRBD1 for D (5 bases). Deletions cut 4 bases from V and 0 bases from J, with 7 bases between. In germline, CDR1 is SGHRS, CDR2 YFSETQ. The CDR3 contains 13 residues. The CDR3 sequence is CASSPTANYGYTF. The CDR3 nucleotides are TGCGCCAGCAGCCCGACAGCTAACTATGGCTACACCTTC.

The J gene is TRBJ2-7, the V gene TRBV6-5; D is uncertain. CDR3 length: 14 amino acids. The germline gives CDR1 MNHEY, CDR2 SVGAGI. The ends were cut back, 0 bases at V and 7 bases at J, with 13 bases in the middle. The CDR3, as DNA: TGTGCCAGCAGTTACTCTGGCCCCCCGCAGGAGCAGTACTTC. It translates to CASSYSGPPQEQYF.

The sample holds many counts of this clonotype. The rearrangement uses TRBV6-5 and TRBJ1-1; unclear D gene. Germline CDR1 and CDR2: MNHEY and SVGAGI. This CDR3 region has 13 residues. Between the trimmed V and J ends, which lost 6 bases and 1 base, there was a span of 9 bases. CDR3 sequence: CASRTSRNTEAFF. The CDR3 coding sequence is TGTGCCAGCAGAACTTCCAGGAACACTGAAGCTTTCTTT.

The chain employs TRBV2 and TRBJ2-2, with 9 positions matching TRBD1. Trimming took 4 bases from V and 1 from J; bases not matched to a gene: 4. The CDR3 covers 16 residues. Looked up from germline, CDR1 is SNHLY and CDR2 is FYNNEI. The CDR3 nucleotides read TGTGCCAGCAGTGCCGGGGACAGGGTGAACACCGGGGAGCTGTTTTTT. It specifies CASSAGDRVNTGELFF.

This clonotype came up a few times. V usage is TRBV20-1 and J usage is TRBJ1-1; no firm D call. CDR1 and CDR2 (germline): DFQATT, SNEGSKA (reference sequence). Trimming stripped 4 bases from V and 5 bases from J, with 17 bases between. CDR3 length: 14 residues. DNA of the CDR3: TGCAGTGCTAAAGAAGCCCTCCCCGGGACTGAAGCTTTCTTT. Its protein is CSAKEALPGTEAFF.

This clonotype was recorded at least ten times. The chain uses TRBV5-8 and TRBJ2-7, with D possibly being TRBD1 (5 bases). Germline V gene sequence: CDR1 SGHTS, CDR2 YDEGEE. V lost 3 bases and J 4 bases, leaving 23 bases between the germline ends. This CDR3 spans 17 amino acids. CDR3 DNA sequence: TGTGCCAGCAGCTACATCTCCGACAGATTCGTTGGGTACGAGCAGTACTTC. This translates into CASSYISDRFVGYEQYF.

This clonotype was seen ten or more times. The rearrangement uses TRBV13 and TRBJ2-1, with TRBD1 identical over 9 bases. Per germline, CDR1 PRHDT and CDR2 FYEKMQ (reference sequence). This CDR3 comprises 16 residues. J was trimmed by 5 bases and V by 4 bases; bases with no gene match: 9. Here the CDR3 DNA reads TGTGCCAGCAGCTCCCCTTCTGGGACAGGGAACAATGAGCAGTTCTTC. Amino acid sequence: CASSSPSGTGNNEQFF.